This TCR beta chain was obtained from a study of T cell changes during pregnancy in multiple sclerosis. Produced via immunoSEQ multiplex PCR; TCRdb's table is partial and in-frame only. The top ten hold approximately 2.2% of the sample, which has approximately 60,000 clones, about 92% seen once. Per germline, CDR1 GTSNPN and CDR2 SVGIG (reference sequence). CDR3 size: 14 residues. V lost 4 bases, J lost 9 bases, and 10 bases stayed unmatched. This chain uses TRBV30 with TRBJ2-5, with TRBD2 identical over 11 bases. The source is a female donor with multiple sclerosis, enrolled in a pregnancy study. Sequencing was performed on peripheral blood, taken in the first trimester of pregnancy. As DNA, the CDR3 is TGTGCCTGGACGCTTAGCGGGAGGGCTGGAGCCCAGTACTTC. This translates into CAWTLSGRAGAQYF.